The 4 T cell receptor beta chains given below trace back to one sample, sequenced in a study of blood T cell repertoires in COVID-19. Assay: immunoSEQ multiplex PCR; the TCRdb copy retains only in-frame clones and omits some. Of 110,000 to 150,000 clones listed, over 75% were seen once; the top ten hold around 45%. The sequenced sample consisted of peripheral blood. The origin of the receptors is a human donor in a cohort sampled during active COVID-19.

This rearrangement joins TRBV5-4 to TRBJ1-1, with a possible D match to TRBD1 (6 bases). This CDR3 contains 14 residues. Germline values: CDR1 SGHNT, CDR2 YYREEE (reference sequence). Trimming shortened V by 4 bases and J by 4 bases, and 14 bases separated the two germline ends. The CDR3 region has the DNA TGTGCCAGCAGCCGCGACAGGTTGGCCACTGAAGCTTTCTTT. Its translation is CASSRDRLATEAFF.

The chain uses TRBV9 and TRBJ1-1; D is possibly TRBD1 (5 bases). CDR3 length: 13 amino acids. The germline V and J ends were trimmed by 3 bases and 5 bases, with 11 bases remaining between them. Per the germline V gene, CDR1 is SGDLS and CDR2 is YYNGEE. CDR3 region: CASSALGGTEAFF. The DNA for the CDR3 is TGTGCCAGCAGCGCCCTGGGGGGTACTGAAGCTTTCTTT.

The V and J genes are TRBV6-4 and TRBJ1-6; TRBD1 matches at 8 bases. The trim removed 5 bases at V and 5 bases at J, leaving 5 bases unmatched. The CDR3 is made up of 15 amino acids. Germline V gene sequence: CDR1 MRHNA, CDR2 SNTAGT. As DNA, the CDR3 is TGTGCCAGCAGTCAGGGGGCGCGCAATAATTCACCCCTCCACTTT. This sequence encodes CASSQGARNNSPLHF.

Note on this clone: This same CDR3 is encoded by further DNA sequences in the sample. The chain has TRBV18 and TRBJ2-7; 8 positions match TRBD1. The CDR3 covers 14 residues. V lost 3 bases and J lost 4; bases outside the gene matches: 5. Looked up from germline, CDR1 is KGHSH and CDR2 is LQKENI. The CDR3 here is CASSPGTGVYEQYV. In nucleotides, the CDR3 is TGTGCCAGCTCACCCGGGACAGGCGTATACGAGCAGTACGTC.